This T cell receptor beta chain was sequenced for a study of beta chain features in type 1 diabetes. The study's findings and limits: A potential PCR bias toward shorter templates would be equal in patient and control samples. Among all four CD4+ subsets, Type 1 diabetes patients had TCRB CDR3s that were moderately but significantly shorter.

What was sequenced were expressed TCRB transcripts, since all of the isolated RNA had been reverse transcribed. Averages around 990,000 reads characterized the stem cell-like memory T cell samples. The protocol was immunoSEQ multiplex PCR, while the TCRdb copy is restricted to in-frame clones and leaves out a portion. The sample contains about 23,000 clones, about 58% of which appear only once. Every participating donor gave one draw, a heparinised blood sample averaging roughly 100 mL. Purities over 98% were achieved in all sorted populations. With regard to this clone: Its target is not known.

The CDR3 length is 15 residues. Germline-derived CDR1 and CDR2 are SGHTA and FQGNSA. Deletions cut 4 bases from V and 2 bases from J, with 13 bases between. Input material: stem cell memory CD4+ T cells from blood. The chain is built from TRBV7-2 and TRBJ2-3; perhaps TRBD2 as D (5 bases). The sequence was obtained from a man aged 18-30 years with type 1 diabetes. The CDR3 bases are TGTGCCAGCAGCTCCCTAGCATACATCACAGATACGCAGTATTTT. Amino acid sequence: CASSSLAYITDTQYF. The whole variable domain, remainder taken from reference TRBV7-2 and TRBJ2-3, is GAGVSQSPSNKVTEKGKDVELRCDPISGHTALYWYRQSLGQGLEFLIYFQGNSAPDKSGLPSDRFSAERTGGSVSTLTIQRTQQEDSAVYLCASSSLAYITDTQYFGPGTRLTVL.